This TCR beta chain comes out of a study of shared clonotypes between healthy human individuals (dated by TCRdb to about 2020). About the investigation overall: The cohort comprised a couple of women and a few men aged 18 to 49 years. For each donor, CD4 naive and CD4 memory were each given three plates, CD8 naive was given two plates, and CD8 memory was given one plate. To estimate repertoire size and how much clonotype sharing occurs between individuals, the study deeply sequenced the blood TCR repertoires of about five healthy adults. To increase sequencing depth and limit assay-specific biases, different laboratories used diverse techniques to prepare libraries and sequence TCR repertoires. Each donor's leukapheresis produced roughly between roughly 0.85 and 9.5 billion PBMCs.

General findings and caveats noted by the study authors: Around 5.4% of naive CD4, 3.5% of naive CD8, 2% to 2.5% of memory CD4, and 0.4% of memory CD8 clonotypes were shared across several donors. Because the study included a small number of donors, the genetic and exposure-history diversity represented was limited. Estimated clonotype richness was generally larger for naive than for memory subsets. Higher generation probabilities were observed for clonotypes shared by all four sorted-subset donors than for non-shared clonotypes. Sampling was restricted to blood, and TCR repertoires in tissues likely differ from the TCR repertoires found in blood. Pairwise subsampling indicated that sequencing depth was expected to affect the degree of clonotype sharing among donors. Rarefaction of sorted-subset datasets indicated incomplete sequencing despite the large sequencing depth.

The CDR3 contains 15 residues, cysteine and phenylalanine counted. Only the CDR3 portion is preserved as DNA: 45 bases, with reading frame beginning at the first base. V is reduced by 2 bases and J by 5 bases, leaving a spacing of 15 bases between them. CDR1 and CDR2 are read off the germline V gene as SGHNT and YENEEA. Using the deep immunoSEQ assay, multiplex PCR amplified TCR CDR3 regions from genomic DNA. Extracted genomic DNA from each cell subset was spread evenly across all wells of several immunoSEQ 96-well plates, with each plate serving as a replicate. For sorted subsets, each replicate PCR was loaded with 200 ng genomic DNA, equivalent to approximately 33,000 T cell genomes. Purified libraries were measured with a Qubit 3.0 fluorometer, size-checked on a Bioanalyzer 2100, and measured again with the KAPA Library Quantification kit. Each immunoSEQ 96-well plate was sequenced on its own single-read 150-cycle Illumina NextSeq 550 flow cell. On the authors' methods: Because the immunoSEQ output included only junctional sequences and no quality scores, the filtering could not be the same as the filtering used for full-length reads. Sequences were annotated with PyIR, a Python wrapper for IgBLAST v1.9, and V/J genes and CDR3 were assigned using IMGT germline references. Reads were filtered out if the reads had weak V/J assignments (E-value above 1e-6), no CDR3, stop codons, out-of-frame junctions, or ambiguous translated residues. V3J clonotypes were defined by identical inferred V gene, J gene, and CDR3 amino acid sequence. Percentage overlap between repertoires was computed as shared unique clonotypes divided by the size of the smaller repertoire. Repertoire richness was assessed with RTK rarefaction, the Chao1 estimator, and Recon v2.1 estimates of unobserved clonotypes. Generation probabilities were computed with OLGA for all TCRbeta clonotypes obtained by the gDNA method from a handful of donors. TCRdb re-hosts the immuneACCESS table, in-frame sequences only. Its copies lack some clones; in the studies checked, an unresolved V gene accounts for under half of them, and the cause for the rest is not known. The D gene and trimming were derived from the DNA, and the V and J assignments and clone size from that table. The sample contains around 700,000 clones, less than 80% of them found a single time. The top ten clonotypes cover approximately 1.8% of the sample.

The donors were healthy, HIV-negative adults who had no recently reported acute infections or vaccinations. All donors were Caucasian adults living in Nashville, Tennessee, USA. Magnetic negative selection was used to enrich CD4+ T cells, after which naive cells were positively selected on CD45RA and the negative fraction became the memory subset. Blood was collected by leukapheresis, and PBMCs were isolated by Ficoll-Histopaque density gradient centrifugation and then cryopreserved in liquid nitrogen vapor phase. Analytical flow cytometry was used to check the purity and quantity of every magnetically sorted T cell population. From each sorted fraction, genomic DNA was isolated and quantified by UV absorbance on a Nanodrop 2000c. Notes on this clone: Its recognized antigen is unknown. The sample holds no much larger clone one base away, and base qualities are not on file.

This TCR derives from a young woman in good health. The rearranged segments are TRBV11-3 and TRBJ2-5; the D call is tentative, TRBD1 or TRBD2, as each matches 5 bases. The sample comprised memory CD4+ T cells sorted from blood. The sample's cell subset or site, from its label and the paper: CD45RA-negative fraction. For the CDR3, the sequence is CASSLQSDEGETQYF. In nucleotides, the sequence is TGTGCCAGCAGCTTACAGTCTGACGAGGGGGAGACCCAGTACTTC.